The 18 T cell receptor beta chains below were found in one sample sequenced in a study of T cell responses to AZD1222 COVID-19 vaccine listed by TCRdb under 2021. The library relied on the immunoSEQ multiplex PCR assay. This is the immuneACCESS table as TCRdb keeps it, with only in-frame sequences that have V and J called. A part of the clones is gone; compared with another copy, unresolved V genes explain less than half, and the rest is unexplained. The sample includes around 130,000 clones, with 86% observed a single time. About 3% of the sample comes from the top ten. The sample's time point label, in plain terms: about 28 days (+/-7) after the second vaccine dose. The sequencing here drew on peripheral blood, taken 28 days after the second AZD1222 dose. The receptors here all came from an adult who received the AZD1222 COVID-19 vaccine.

This chain connects TRBV3-1 (or the pseudogene TRBV3-2) to TRBJ2-7; D is undetermined. The CDR3 runs 14 residues. Trimming pared 2 bases from V and 3 bases from J, leaving 11 bases between. The germline V gene encodes CDR1 LGHDT and CDR2 YNNKEL (reference sequence). CDR3 bases: TGTGCCAGCAGCCAAACCCTTCCTGGCTACGAGCAGTACTTC. Its protein is CASSQTLPGYEQYF.

This clone showed up just a few times. This chain uses TRBV30 with TRBJ1-5, with a weak D call TRBD1 (6 bases). From germline, CDR1 is GTSNPN and CDR2 SVGIG (reference sequence). The CDR3 totals 15 residues. The germline V and J ends were trimmed by 4 bases and 7 bases, with 20 bases remaining between them. The CDR3 region has the DNA TGTGCCTGGACCAAGGGGGGTCAGGGCGAACAGCCCCAGCATTTT. Residues: CAWTKGGQGEQPQHF.

The chain employs TRBV6-2 or TRBV6-3 and TRBJ1-3; 8 bases agree with TRBD1. Trimming cost V 6 bases and J 4 bases; bases outside gene matches: 5. Germline V gene sequence: CDR1 MNHEY, CDR2 SVGEGT. CDR3 length: 14 residues. The CDR3 is CASSRTGLGNTIYF. DNA for the CDR3: TGTGCCAGCAGCCGGACAGGGCTCGGAAACACCATATATTTT.

The table lists this clone with a count of one. V is TRBV2 and J is TRBJ2-7; D is tentatively TRBD1 or TRBD2 (7 bases each). V was shortened by 7 bases and J by 5 bases, with 24 bases between the two germline ends. The germline CDR1 and CDR2 sequences are SNHLY and FYNNEI. The CDR3 has 16 amino acids. The CDR3 sequence: CASTRRGLAVRHEQYF. The CDR3 DNA is TGTGCCAGCACGAGAAGGGGGCTAGCGGTCCGCCACGAGCAGTACTTC.

This chain connects TRBV30 to TRBJ2-7; D call uncertain. Germline values: CDR1 GTSNPN, CDR2 SVGIG (reference sequence). The CDR3 loop spans 14 amino acids. Trimming pared 4 bases from V and 0 bases from J, leaving 13 bases between. The CDR3 sequence is CAWNNLGGSYEQYF. Written as DNA, the CDR3 is TGTGCCTGGAATAACTTGGGTGGCTCCTACGAGCAGTACTTC.

The chain has TRBV7-9 and TRBJ1-1, with a weak D call TRBD1 (5 bases). The CDR3 length is 15 residues. Germline V gene data show CDR1 as SEHNR and CDR2 as FQNEAQ (reference sequence). V was pared by 1 base and J by 3 bases, with 12 bases between. For the CDR3, the DNA is TGTGCCAGCAGCTTAGTCGGGGCGAGGGACACTGAAGCTTTCTTT. As protein: CASSLVGARDTEAFF.

The table lists this clone with a few counts. The CDR3 region has the DNA TGTGCTAGTGGTTTGGACCGGACAGGGAGGCGTACAGATACGCAGTATTTT. Translation gives CASGLDRTGRRTDTQYF. The chain uses TRBV12-5 and TRBJ2-3; 8 bases map to TRBD1. CDR1 and CDR2 (germline): LGHNT, FRNRAP. The junction had 9 bases not matched to a gene; V was cut back by 1 base and J by 3 bases. This CDR3 region has 17 residues.

This clone was seen just once. This chain links TRBV19 with TRBJ1-6; no clear D gene. Germline values: CDR1 LNHDA, CDR2 SQIVND (reference sequence). The CDR3 totals 17 residues. V was cut by 6 bases and J by 9 bases, with 24 bases left in between. The chain's CDR3 is CASSVSQAQRGISPLHF. The CDR3 coding sequence is TGTGCCAGTAGCGTCTCGCAGGCCCAACGAGGGATTTCACCCCTCCACTTT.

The chain uses TRBV18 and TRBJ1-6; no clear D. Germline CDR1 is KGHSH and CDR2 is LQKENI. This CDR3 spans 14 amino acids. V lost 1 base to trimming and J lost 9 bases, with 10 bases between them. The CDR3 coding sequence is TGTGCCAGCTCACCACGGCCCCAGGCTTCACCCCTCCACTTT. It specifies CASSPRPQASPLHF.

The chain recombines TRBV11-2 with TRBJ1-1; no firm D call. This CDR3 has 11 residues. The V and J ends lost 5 bases and 2 bases respectively, with 3 bases between them. The germline V gene encodes CDR1 SGHAT and CDR2 FQNNGV. CDR3 coding DNA: TGTGCCAGCAGCGGTAACACTGAAGCTTTCTTT. Translated: CASSGNTEAFF.

The V call is TRBV12-5, the J call TRBJ2-7, with 8 bases lining up with TRBD1. Germline-derived CDR1 and CDR2 are LGHNT and FRNRAP. V was clipped by 9 bases and J by 2 bases; unmatched bases: 15. The CDR3 totals 16 residues. The CDR3 loop is CASRDRLYQSAYEQYF. CDR3 bases: TGTGCTAGCCGGGACAGGCTTTATCAATCTGCCTACGAGCAGTACTTC.

The V gene is TRBV3-1 (or the pseudogene TRBV3-2), the J gene TRBJ2-7; tentative D call: TRBD1 (6 bases). CDR1 is LGHDT and CDR2 is YNNKEL in the germline V gene (reference sequence). V was cut by 0 bases and J by 4 bases, with 16 bases left in between. The CDR3 spans 16 residues. The CDR3 DNA follows: TGTGCCAGCAGCCAAGATCCCCGGGACAAGATATACGAGCAGTACTTC. It translates to CASSQDPRDKIYEQYF.

This clone has just one count. The J gene is TRBJ1-2, the V gene TRBV6-2 or TRBV6-3, with D perhaps matching TRBD1 (5 bases). V was trimmed by 2 bases and J by 4 bases, leaving 11 bases between them. The germline gives CDR1 MNHEY, CDR2 SVGEGT. This CDR3 contains 14 residues. The CDR3 is CASSYGRTSYGYTF. The CDR3 DNA is TGTGCCAGCAGTTACGGGCGGACATCCTATGGCTACACCTTC.

Note on this clone: At one boundary the junction diverges from the germline segment, which might be a read error. The rearrangement joins TRBV4-3 to TRBJ2-5; 7 bases are a match to TRBD2. This CDR3 comprises 13 residues. CDR1 is LGHNA and CDR2 is YSLEER in the germline V gene. The CDR3 nucleotides read TGCGCCAGCAGCCAAGATTTGGGTACTAGCGTAAACTTC. Protein product: CASSQDLGTSVNF.

This chain links TRBV18 with TRBJ2-7; tentative D call: TRBD2 (6 bases). The V and J ends lost 4 bases and 0 bases respectively, with 10 bases between them. Looked up from germline, CDR1 is KGHSH and CDR2 is LQKENI. The CDR3 length is 14 residues. CDR3 sequence (DNA): TGTGCCAGCTCACAGGACTACTCCTCCTACGAGCAGTACTTC. Protein sequence: CASSQDYSSYEQYF. Together with reference TRBV18 and TRBJ2-7, the CDR3 gives the full variable domain: NAGVMQNPRHLVRRRGQEARLRCSPMKGHSHVYWYRQLPEEGLKFMVYLQKENIIDESGMPKERFSAEFPKEGPSILRIQQVVRGDSAAYFCASSQDYSSYEQYFGPGTRLTVT.

The chain combines TRBV6-2 or TRBV6-3 with TRBJ2-7, with D tentatively TRBD1 (5 bases). Trimming removed 0 bases at V and 2 bases at J, with 5 bases between. The germline gives CDR1 MNHEY, CDR2 SVGEGT. This CDR3 contains 13 residues. The CDR3 nucleotides are TGTGCCAGCAGTTACTCGGACACCTACGAGCAGTACTTC. It is translated as CASSYSDTYEQYF.

The V call is TRBV4-1, the J call TRBJ2-7, with 9 bases fitting TRBD1. V dropped 1 base and J dropped 3; count of bases not matched to a gene: 7. The germline gives CDR1 MGHRA, CDR2 YSYEKL. The CDR3 is 16 residues long. The CDR3 DNA reads as TGCGCCAGCAGCCAAGGGGTGGGACAGGGCTTCTACGAGCAGTACTTC. It is translated as CASSQGVGQGFYEQYF.

This chain connects TRBV11-2 to TRBJ2-7, with 7 bases fitting TRBD1. CDR1 is SGHAT, CDR2 FQNNGV, per germline. This CDR3 is built from 16 residues. V dropped 1 base and J dropped 3; count of bases not matched to a gene: 9. In DNA form, the CDR3 reads TGTGCCAGCAGCTTAGTTACCCGGGGACAGTTCTACGAGCAGTACTTC. Protein sequence: CASSLVTRGQFYEQYF.